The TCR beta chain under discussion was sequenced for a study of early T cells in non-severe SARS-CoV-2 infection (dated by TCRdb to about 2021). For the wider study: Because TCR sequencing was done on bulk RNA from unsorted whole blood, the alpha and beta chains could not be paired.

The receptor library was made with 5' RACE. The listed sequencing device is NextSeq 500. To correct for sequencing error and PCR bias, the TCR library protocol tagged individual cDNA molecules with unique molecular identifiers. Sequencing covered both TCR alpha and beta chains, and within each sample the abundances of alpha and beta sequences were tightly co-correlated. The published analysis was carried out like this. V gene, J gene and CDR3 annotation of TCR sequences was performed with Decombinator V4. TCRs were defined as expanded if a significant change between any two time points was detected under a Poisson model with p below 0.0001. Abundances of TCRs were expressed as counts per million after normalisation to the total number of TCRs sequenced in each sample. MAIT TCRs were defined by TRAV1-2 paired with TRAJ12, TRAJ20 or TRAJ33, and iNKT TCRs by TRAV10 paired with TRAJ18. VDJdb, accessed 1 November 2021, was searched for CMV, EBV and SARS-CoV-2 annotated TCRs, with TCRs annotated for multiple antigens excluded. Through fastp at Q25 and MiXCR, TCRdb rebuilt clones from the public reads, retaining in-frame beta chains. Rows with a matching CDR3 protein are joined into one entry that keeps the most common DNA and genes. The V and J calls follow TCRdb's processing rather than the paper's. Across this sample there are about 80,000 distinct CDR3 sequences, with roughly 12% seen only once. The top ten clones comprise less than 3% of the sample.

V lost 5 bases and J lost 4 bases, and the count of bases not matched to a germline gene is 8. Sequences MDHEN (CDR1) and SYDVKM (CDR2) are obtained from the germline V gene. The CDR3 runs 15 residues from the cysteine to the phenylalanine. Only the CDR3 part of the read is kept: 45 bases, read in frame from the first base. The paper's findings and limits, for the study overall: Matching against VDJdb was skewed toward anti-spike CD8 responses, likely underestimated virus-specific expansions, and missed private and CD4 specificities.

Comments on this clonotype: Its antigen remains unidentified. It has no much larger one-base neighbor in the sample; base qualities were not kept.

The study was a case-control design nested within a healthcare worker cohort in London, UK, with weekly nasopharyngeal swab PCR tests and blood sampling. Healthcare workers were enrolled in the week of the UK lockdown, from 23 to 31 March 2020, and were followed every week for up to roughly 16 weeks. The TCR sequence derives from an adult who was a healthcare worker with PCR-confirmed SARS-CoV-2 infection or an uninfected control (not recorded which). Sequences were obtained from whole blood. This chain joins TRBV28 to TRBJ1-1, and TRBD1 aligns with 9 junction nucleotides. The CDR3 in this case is CASSPGTGRFTEAFF. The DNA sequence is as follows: TGTGCCAGCAGTCCGGGGACAGGGAGGTTCACTGAAGCTTTCTTT. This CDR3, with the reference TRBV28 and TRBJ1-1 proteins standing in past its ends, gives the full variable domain DVKVTQSSRYLVKRTGEKVFLECVQDMDHENMFWYRQDPGLGLRLIYFSYDVKMKEKGDIPEGYSVSREKKERFSLILESASTNQTSMYLCASSPGTGRFTEAFFGQGTRLTVV.